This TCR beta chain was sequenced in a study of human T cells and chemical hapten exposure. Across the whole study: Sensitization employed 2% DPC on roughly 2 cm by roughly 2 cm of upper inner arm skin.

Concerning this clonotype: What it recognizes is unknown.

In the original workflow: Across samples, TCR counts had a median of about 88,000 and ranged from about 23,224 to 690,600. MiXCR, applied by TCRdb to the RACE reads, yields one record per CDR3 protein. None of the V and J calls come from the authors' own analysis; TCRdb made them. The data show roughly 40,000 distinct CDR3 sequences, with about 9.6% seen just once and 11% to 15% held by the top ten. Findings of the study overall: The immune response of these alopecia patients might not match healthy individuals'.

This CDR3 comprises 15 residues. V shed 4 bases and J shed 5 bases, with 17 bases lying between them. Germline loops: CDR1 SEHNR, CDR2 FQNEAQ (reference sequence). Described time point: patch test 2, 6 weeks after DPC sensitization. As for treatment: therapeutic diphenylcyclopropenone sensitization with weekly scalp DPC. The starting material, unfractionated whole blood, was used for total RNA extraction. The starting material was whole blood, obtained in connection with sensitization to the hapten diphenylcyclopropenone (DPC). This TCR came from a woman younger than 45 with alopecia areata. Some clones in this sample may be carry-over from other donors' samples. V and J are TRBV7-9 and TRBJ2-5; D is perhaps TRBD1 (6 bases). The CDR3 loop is CASSSRQDVGETQYF. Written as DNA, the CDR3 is TGTGCCAGCAGCTCCAGACAGGACGTCGGGGAGACCCAGTACTTC.